This T cell receptor beta chain was sequenced for a study of radiotherapy plus CTLA-4 blockade in lung cancer. Only a few counts were recorded for this clone. Its specificity is not known. Germline lookup yields CDR1 MNHEY and CDR2 SMNVEV (reference sequence). This CDR3 is built from 11 residues. Study-wide points: Subsequent to radiotherapy plus ipilimumab, tumor-derived TCR clones underwent expansion in blood.

Repertoires were generated with immunoSEQ multiplex PCR, while TCRdb's copy carries only in-frame clones and drops some. The table has 23,000 or so clones, approximately 74% seen once. The V call is TRBV27, the J call TRBJ2-1; 7 bases map to TRBD2. The sample in question was peripheral blood, obtained from a patient treated with radiotherapy plus ipilimumab. The TCR sequence derives from a human donor with non-small cell lung cancer whose response to radiotherapy plus ipilimumab could not be evaluated. CDR3 residues: CAAGDYNEQFF. CDR3 sequence (DNA): TGTGCGGCGGGGGACTACAATGAGCAGTTCTTC.